The 32 T cell receptor beta chains presented below share a single source sample, sequenced in a study of memory CD4+ T cells and cytomegalovirus serostatus. Clones were read by immunoSEQ multiplex PCR, and TCRdb kept only the in-frame ones, dropping some. The sample includes some 48,000 clones, around 78% of them seen just once. The sort gate was single viable CD3+CD4+CD8-CD45RO+ cells for memory CD4+ T cells. Sequenced sample: memory CD4+ T cells from blood. These receptors all stem from an adult in good health and CMV-seronegative.

The rearrangement links TRBV9 to TRBJ1-6; D is undetermined. V was trimmed by 0 bases and J by 8 bases, leaving 12 bases between them. The CDR3 spans 15 residues. Germline V CDR1 and CDR2: SGDLS, YYNGEE. The CDR3 spells CASSVDEGLDSPLHF. CDR3 in DNA: TGTGCCAGCAGCGTAGATGAGGGATTGGATTCACCCCTCCACTTT.

The V call is TRBV30, the J call TRBJ1-4, with no clear D. Trimming took 5 bases from V and 3 from J, leaving 10 bases between them. The CDR3 sequence is 13 residues long. Germline V gene sequence: CDR1 GTSNPN, CDR2 SVGIG (reference sequence). This CDR3 reads CAWGVGSNEKLFF. The DNA of the CDR3 is TGTGCCTGGGGCGTTGGATCTAATGAAAAACTGTTTTTT. The whole variable domain, filled in from reference TRBV30 and TRBJ1-4, reads SQTIHQWPATLVQPVGSPLSLECTVEGTSNPNLYWYRQAAGRGLQLLFYSVGIGQISSEVPQNLSASRPQDRQFILSSKKLLLSDSGFYLCAWGVGSNEKLFFGSGTQLSVL.

The chain recombines TRBV27 with TRBJ1-4; D is undetermined. Germline lookup yields CDR1 MNHEY and CDR2 SMNVEV (reference sequence). The CDR3 loop spans 14 amino acids. Trimming took off 3 bases at V and 7 bases at J, with 12 bases between the two ends. The CDR3 loop is CASSLTYGGEKLFF. CDR3 sequence (DNA): TGTGCCAGCAGTTTGACCTATGGCGGTGAAAAACTGTTTTTT. Complete variable domain (other parts from reference TRBV27 and TRBJ1-4): EAQVTQNPRYLITVTGKKLTVTCSQNMNHEYMSWYRQDPGLGLRQIYYSMNVEVTDKGDVPEGYKVSRKEKRNFPLILESPSPNQTSLYFCASSLTYGGEKLFFGSGTQLSVL.

The chain carries TRBV30 and TRBJ1-2; D gene ambiguous. Germline V gives CDR1 GTSNPN, CDR2 SVGIG (reference sequence). V was shortened by 0 bases and J by 14 bases, with 16 bases between the two germline ends. The CDR3 sequence is 12 residues long. The chain's CDR3 is CAWSVRWDSGTF. The CDR3 DNA sequence: TGTGCCTGGAGTGTACGGTGGGATTCGGGGACCTTC.

The V and J genes are TRBV2 and TRBJ1-5; weak D call: TRBD1 (5 bases). Deletions cut 5 bases from V and 0 bases from J, with 17 bases between. Per germline, CDR1 SNHLY and CDR2 FYNNEI. The CDR3 is 17 residues long. The CDR3 DNA follows: TGTGCCAGCAGTCCTCAGACAGCGGCCCTTAGCAATCAGCCCCAGCATTTT. This codes for CASSPQTAALSNQPQHF.

This clone appeared a single time. The chain employs TRBV28 and TRBJ1-4, with a possible D match to TRBD1 (6 bases). V lost 6 bases and J lost 0, with 20 bases in between. The length of the CDR3 is 18 residues. CDR1 is MDHEN, CDR2 SYDVKM, per germline. This CDR3 is CASRPGGGVSTTNEKLFF. CDR3 nucleotide sequence: TGTGCCAGCAGGCCGGGGGGGGGCGTATCCACAACTAATGAAAAACTGTTTTTT. Full variable domain (outside the CDR3, taken from reference TRBV28 and TRBJ1-4): DVKVTQSSRYLVKRTGEKVFLECVQDMDHENMFWYRQDPGLGLRLIYFSYDVKMKEKGDIPEGYSVSREKKERFSLILESASTNQTSMYLCASRPGGGVSTTNEKLFFGSGTQLSVL.

The rearrangement links TRBV9 to TRBJ2-5; unclear D gene. CDR1 SGDLS and CDR2 YYNGEE come from the germline V gene. This CDR3 contains 15 residues. V lost 0 bases to trimming and J lost 2 bases, with 11 bases between them. The chain's CDR3 is CASSVGHYHQETQYF. The CDR3 region has the DNA TGTGCCAGCAGCGTAGGACACTATCATCAAGAGACCCAGTACTTC.

The chain carries TRBV6-6 and TRBJ1-1; a weak D match, TRBD1 (5 bases). V was clipped by 2 bases and J by 6 bases, with 19 bases between them. CDR3 length: 16 amino acids. Germline V gene lookup returns CDR1 MNHNY and CDR2 SVGAGI (reference sequence). The CDR3 nucleotides read TGTGCCAGCAGTTACAAGGGACGGGTAACAGTCGCTGAAGCTTTCTTT. It encodes CASSYKGRVTVAEAFF.

This sequence joins TRBV5-4 and TRBJ2-7; 11 bases fit TRBD1. CDR1 is SGHNT, CDR2 YYREEE, per germline (reference sequence). The CDR3 has 15 residues. V trimming: 4 bases; J trimming: 2 bases; junction bases outside the gene matches: 5. The CDR3 DNA is TGTGCCAGCAGCCCCCGGACAGGGGGCGCCTACGAGCAGTACTTC. The encoded protein is CASSPRTGGAYEQYF.

This clone has a handful of counts. This chain joins TRBV5-5 and TRBJ1-2; D uncertain. Trimming removed 1 base at V and 5 bases at J, with 15 bases between. The CDR3 length is 15 residues. Germline CDR1 SGHKS, CDR2 YYEKEE (reference sequence). CDR3 region: CASSLLAQDLYGYTF. CDR3 sequence (DNA): TGTGCCAGCAGCTTGTTAGCTCAGGACCTATATGGCTACACCTTC.

The V and J genes are TRBV15 and TRBJ1-2; tentative D call: TRBD1 (5 bases). V was trimmed by 1 base and J by 4 bases, leaving 10 bases between them. CDR3 length equals 14 residues. Germline assignment: CDR1 LNHNV and CDR2 YYDKDF (reference sequence). The CDR3 spells CATSRVGEVYGYTF. The DNA for the CDR3 is TGTGCCACCAGCAGAGTAGGGGAGGTCTATGGCTACACCTTC.

The J gene is TRBJ1-2, the V gene TRBV7-2, with D unresolved. Germline V gene sequence: CDR1 SGHTA, CDR2 FQGNSA. Trimming left V 1 base short and J 2 bases short, with 11 bases between. The CDR3 has 15 residues. This chain's CDR3 is CASSLVLRENYGYTF. DNA for the CDR3: TGTGCCAGCAGCTTAGTTCTACGCGAGAACTATGGCTACACCTTC.

The chain employs TRBV19 and TRBJ2-3, with 9 positions matching TRBD1. The germline gives CDR1 LNHDA, CDR2 SQIVND (reference sequence). The CDR3 covers 12 residues. Unmatched junction bases numbered 5, after V lost 8 bases and J lost 8 bases. The CDR3 region is CASSIQGATQYF. DNA for the CDR3: TGTGCCAGTTCCATACAGGGGGCTACGCAGTATTTT.

The chain links TRBV5-1 to TRBJ1-1, with a possible D match to TRBD1 (6 bases). Germline CDR1 is SGHRS and CDR2 is YFSETQ. CDR3 size: 17 residues. V gave up 3 bases and J gave up 2 bases, with 20 bases separating them. The CDR3 spells CASSSSPQSGGNTEAFF. As DNA, the CDR3 is TGCGCCAGCAGCTCCTCCCCCCAATCGGGGGGCAACACTGAAGCTTTCTTT.

The chain carries TRBV5-6 and TRBJ2-5; D is perhaps TRBD2 (6 bases). Germline values: CDR1 SGHDT, CDR2 YYEEEE. V lost 4 bases and J lost 5, with 15 bases in between. The CDR3 has 14 residues. The CDR3 loop reads CASSRGLPGETQYF. Here the CDR3 DNA reads TGTGCCAGCAGCCGGGGACTGCCGGGGGAGACCCAGTACTTC.

This clone was seen more than once but under ten times. The chain recombines TRBV13 with TRBJ2-7; weak D call: TRBD2 (6 bases). The CDR3 covers 16 residues. V was trimmed by 5 bases and J by 6 bases, leaving 23 bases between them. Germline V CDR1 and CDR2: PRHDT, FYEKMQ (reference sequence). The CDR3: CASSEDYLSGTGEQYF. In nucleotides, the CDR3 is TGTGCCAGCAGCGAGGACTACTTATCAGGGACGGGCGAGCAGTACTTC.

The chain has TRBV28 and TRBJ2-7; 10 bases fit TRBD2. Germline V gene data show CDR1 as MDHEN and CDR2 as SYDVKM. V shed 6 bases, J shed 0 bases, and the junction held 5 bases outside the gene matches. This CDR3 is 15 amino acids long. CDR3 DNA: TGTGCCAGCAGAACCCTAGCGGGGGCCTCCTACGAGCAGTACTTC. It is translated as CASRTLAGASYEQYF.

V and J are TRBV6-1 and TRBJ2-7; D not certain. With 6 bases removed from V and 4 bases from J, the gap between germline ends came to 10 bases. Germline V gives CDR1 MNHNS, CDR2 SASEGT. This CDR3 spans 12 amino acids. Written as DNA, the CDR3 is TGTGCCAGCAGGAACAATCGGTACGAGCAGTACTTC. This encodes CASRNNRYEQYF.

In the case of this clone: This specimen includes other DNA sequences encoding the same CDR3. This chain connects TRBV29-1 to TRBJ1-3; D is unresolved. Trimming took off 3 bases at V and 1 base at J, with 7 bases between the two ends. This CDR3 comprises 13 residues. Germline V CDR1 and CDR2: SQVTM, ANQGSEA. The CDR3 loop reads CSVEGFSGNTIYF. CDR3 coding DNA: TGCAGCGTTGAGGGCTTTTCTGGAAACACCATATATTTT.

This chain links TRBV7-8 with TRBJ1-6; the D is unclear. Trimming took off 2 bases at V and 6 bases at J, with 8 bases between the two ends. This CDR3 is 14 amino acids long. Germline V gene sequence: CDR1 SGHVS, CDR2 FQNEAQ. The CDR3 nucleotides are TGTGCCAGCAGCTTAAGAAACAGTAATTCACCCCTCCACTTT. It codes for CASSLRNSNSPLHF.

The rearrangement uses TRBV29-1 and TRBJ1-4; D gene ambiguous. The CDR3 totals 14 residues. V was cut by 5 bases and J by 2 bases, with 12 bases left in between. Germline V lookup: CDR1 SQVTM, CDR2 ANQGSEA. The CDR3 is CSVQWQHTNEKLFF. Written as DNA, the CDR3 is TGCAGCGTTCAGTGGCAGCACACTAATGAAAAACTGTTTTTT.

The V gene is TRBV19, the J gene TRBJ1-1; D gene uncertain. Deletions cut 5 bases from V and 1 base from J, with 8 bases between. Germline CDR1 is LNHDA and CDR2 is SQIVND (reference sequence). The CDR3 extends over 13 amino acids. This CDR3 is CASSVNRNTEAFF. The CDR3 DNA sequence: TGTGCCAGTAGTGTAAACAGGAACACTGAAGCTTTCTTT. Full variable domain (outside the CDR3, taken from reference TRBV19 and TRBJ1-1): DGGITQSPKYLFRKEGQNVTLSCEQNLNHDAMYWYRQDPGQGLRLIYYSQIVNDFQKGDIAEGYSVSREKKESFPLTVTSAQKNPTAFYLCASSVNRNTEAFFGQGTRLTVV.

The chain has TRBV6-4 and TRBJ2-1, with D tentatively TRBD2 (7 bases). The length of the CDR3 is 9 residues. V was trimmed by 10 bases and J by 16 bases, leaving 14 bases between them. From germline, CDR1 is MRHNA and CDR2 SNTAGT. CDR3 amino acids: CAIGGPCFF. CDR3 bases: TGTGCCATCGGGGGGCCCTGTTTCTTC.

The chain links TRBV30 to TRBJ2-7, with 8 bases that match TRBD2. V gave up 3 bases and J gave up 5 bases; unmatched junction bases: 9. Germline assignment: CDR1 GTSNPN and CDR2 SVGIG (reference sequence). This CDR3 comprises 14 residues. Here the CDR3 DNA reads TGTGCCTGGAGGCCCTCGCTCGGGGGGGACGAGCAGTACTTC. This sequence encodes CAWRPSLGGDEQYF.

The rearrangement links TRBV28 to TRBJ1-3; D is perhaps TRBD1 (6 bases). Trimming shortened V by 5 bases and J by 4 bases, and 15 bases separated the two germline ends. The length of the CDR3 is 15 residues. From germline, CDR1 is MDHEN and CDR2 SYDVKM. This CDR3 reads CASSPPAGAGNTIYF. CDR3 bases: TGTGCCAGCAGTCCCCCGGCAGGGGCCGGAAACACCATATATTTT. Using reference TRBV28 and TRBJ1-3 for the parts outside the CDR3, the full variable domain is DVKVTQSSRYLVKRTGEKVFLECVQDMDHENMFWYRQDPGLGLRLIYFSYDVKMKEKGDIPEGYSVSREKKERFSLILESASTNQTSMYLCASSPPAGAGNTIYFGEGSWLTVV.

The CDR3 protein is CASSLVGTDTRETQYF. CDR3 coding DNA: TGTGCCAGCAGCTTAGTGGGCACGGATACTAGAGAGACCCAGTACTTC. The chain has TRBV7-2 and TRBJ2-5, with D maybe TRBD2 (5 bases). CDR3 size: 16 residues. Germline CDR1 and CDR2: SGHTA and FQGNSA. Trimming removed 1 base from V and 4 bases from J, with 16 bases in between.

V is TRBV7-2 and J is TRBJ2-7, with D hard to call. The CDR3 has 13 residues. CDR1 and CDR2 (germline): SGHTA, FQGNSA. Trimming left V 5 bases short and J 0 bases short, with 8 bases between. This CDR3 is CASSPPSSYEQYF. In DNA form, the CDR3 reads TGTGCCAGCAGCCCGCCTAGCTCCTACGAGCAGTACTTC.

The genes are TRBV4-1 and TRBJ1-1; perhaps TRBD1 as D (6 bases). The CDR3 is made up of 11 amino acids. Between the trimmed V and J ends, which lost 3 bases and 10 bases, there was a span of 9 bases. Germline V gives CDR1 MGHRA, CDR2 YSYEKL. The CDR3 DNA sequence: TGCGCCAGCAGCCATGAACAGGGAGCTTTCTTT. Amino acid sequence: CASSHEQGAFF.

This clone was observed once. The chain uses TRBV15 and TRBJ1-5; tentatively, D is TRBD1 (5 bases). Germline V gene data show CDR1 as LNHNV and CDR2 as YYDKDF (reference sequence). V was cut by 5 bases and J by 3 bases, with 23 bases left in between. This CDR3 contains 18 residues. The CDR3 here is CATSPVGTPFGLNQPQHF. DNA for the CDR3: TGTGCCACCAGCCCCGTTGGGACGCCCTTCGGGCTCAATCAGCCCCAGCATTTT.

The CDR3 spells CASSLLSGSEQYF. Written as DNA, the CDR3 is TGTGCCAGCAGCTTACTATCAGGATCGGAGCAGTACTTC. The rearrangement uses TRBV9 and TRBJ2-7; D gene unclear. Trimming took off 4 bases at V and 7 bases at J, with 15 bases between the two ends. Germline loops: CDR1 SGDLS, CDR2 YYNGEE. The CDR3 runs to 13 residues. The full variable domain, with the rest looked up from reference TRBV9 and TRBJ2-7, is DSGVTQTPKHLITATGQRVTLRCSPRSGDLSVYWYQQSLDQGLQFLIQYYNGEERAKGNILERFSAQQFPDLHSELNLSSLELGDSALYFCASSLLSGSEQYFGPGTRLTVT.

This chain connects TRBV5-6 to TRBJ2-7; 7 positions match TRBD1. Germline CDR1 is SGHDT and CDR2 is YYEEEE. The CDR3 contains 14 residues. Unmatched junction bases numbered 8, after V lost 5 bases and J lost 3 bases. The CDR3 DNA reads as TGTGCCAGCAGACAAACCGGGACAGACTACGAGCAGTACTTC. This sequence encodes CASRQTGTDYEQYF. Based on the CDR3 plus reference TRBV5-6 and TRBJ2-7, the full variable domain is DAGVTQSPTHLIKTRGQQVTLRCSPKSGHDTVSWYQQALGQGPQFIFQYYEEEERQRGNFPDRFSGHQFPNYSSELNVNALLLGDSALYLCASRQTGTDYEQYFGPGTRLTVT.

This chain uses TRBV29-1 with TRBJ2-3; D possibly corresponds to TRBD2 (5 bases). V lost 3 bases to trimming and J lost 1 base, with 14 bases between them. CDR3 length: 15 amino acids. Germline V gene lookup returns CDR1 SQVTM and CDR2 ANQGSEA. In nucleotides, the CDR3 is TGCAGCGTTGATTTCCCGGGAAGGGGCACAGATACGCAGTATTTT. Its translation is CSVDFPGRGTDTQYF.